Below, one T cell receptor beta chain is given with its context. The run depth of the assay was deep. The data were produced by immunoSEQ multiplex PCR, yet TCRdb's version contains in-frame clones alone and is incomplete. The sample carries about 2.2 million clones, 80% to 95% recorded once. The sample is drawn from a study of shared clonotypes between healthy human individuals. As for the study in general: Per donor, three plates held CD4 naive cells, three held CD4 memory, two held CD8 naive and one held CD8 memory.

This CDR3 comprises 16 residues. Trimming shortened V by 3 bases and J by 4 bases, and 18 bases separated the two germline ends. Germline values: CDR1 SGHNT, CDR2 YENEEA. The naive CD8 fraction comprised CD45RO-negative cells positively selected for CCR7 and excluded terminally differentiated effector memory CD45RA+ cells. Donors were Caucasian adults residing in Nashville, Tennessee, USA. Sequencing input: naive CD8+ T cells from PBMCs. The sequence was collected from a man younger than 35 in good health. Some clones in this sample may be carry-over from other donors' samples. This chain connects TRBV11-3 to TRBJ1-2; D uncertain. The chain's CDR3 is CASSFLWARSSYGYTF. The CDR3 nucleotides are TGTGCCAGCAGCTTCCTCTGGGCGCGGTCGTCCTATGGCTACACCTTC.